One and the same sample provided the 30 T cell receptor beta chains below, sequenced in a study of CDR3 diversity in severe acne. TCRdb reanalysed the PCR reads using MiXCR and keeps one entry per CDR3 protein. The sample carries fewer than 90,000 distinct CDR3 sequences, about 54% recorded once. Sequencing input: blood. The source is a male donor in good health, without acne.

CDR3 amino acids: CASSLGLAGGETQYF. CDR3 coding DNA: TGTGCCAGCAGCCTGGGGCTAGCGGGAGGAGAGACCCAGTACTTC. This sequence joins TRBV5-4 and TRBJ2-5; TRBD2 agrees at 11 bases. This CDR3 contains 15 residues. J gave up 4 bases and V 4 bases, and 6 bases lay outside the gene matches. CDR1 is SGHNT, CDR2 YYREEE, per germline (reference sequence).

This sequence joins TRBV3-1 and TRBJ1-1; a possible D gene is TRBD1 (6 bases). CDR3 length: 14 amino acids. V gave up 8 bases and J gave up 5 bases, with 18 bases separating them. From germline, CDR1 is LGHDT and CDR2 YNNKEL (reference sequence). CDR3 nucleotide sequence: TGTGCCAGCGGCAGACCCCCGGGGGCTACTGAAGCTTTCTTT. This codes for CASGRPPGATEAFF.

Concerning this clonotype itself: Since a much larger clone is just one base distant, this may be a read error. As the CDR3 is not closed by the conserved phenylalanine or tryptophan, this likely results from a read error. The CDR3: CASRQRGGVDTQYI. In DNA form, the CDR3 reads TGTGCCAGCAGGCAGCGGGGGGGTGTAGATACGCAGTATATT. This chain connects TRBV6-5 to TRBJ2-3; 10 bases are shared with TRBD2. The CDR3 consists of 14 residues. Germline CDR1 and CDR2: MNHEY and SVGAGI. J was trimmed by 5 bases and V by 6 bases; bases with no gene match: 5.

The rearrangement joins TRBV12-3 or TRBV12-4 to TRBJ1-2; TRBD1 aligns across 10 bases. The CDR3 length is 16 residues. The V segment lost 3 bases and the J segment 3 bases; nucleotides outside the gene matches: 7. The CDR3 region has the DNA TGTGCCAGCAGTTTGCGGGACAGGGGTGGCGACTATGGCTACACCTTC. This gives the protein CASSLRDRGGDYGYTF.

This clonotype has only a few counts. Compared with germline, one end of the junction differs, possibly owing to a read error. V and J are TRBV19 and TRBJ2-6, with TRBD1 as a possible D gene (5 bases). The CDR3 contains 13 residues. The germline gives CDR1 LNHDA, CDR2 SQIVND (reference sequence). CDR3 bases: TGTGCCAGTAGTATTGATGGGGCCAACGTCCTGATTTTC. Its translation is CASSIDGANVLIF.

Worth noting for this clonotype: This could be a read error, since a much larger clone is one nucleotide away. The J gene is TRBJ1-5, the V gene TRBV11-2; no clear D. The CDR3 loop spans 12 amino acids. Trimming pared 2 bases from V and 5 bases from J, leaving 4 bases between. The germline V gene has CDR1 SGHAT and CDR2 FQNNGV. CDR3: CASSLRDQPQHF. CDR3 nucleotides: TGTGCCAGCAGCTTAAGAGATCAGCCCCAGCATTTT.

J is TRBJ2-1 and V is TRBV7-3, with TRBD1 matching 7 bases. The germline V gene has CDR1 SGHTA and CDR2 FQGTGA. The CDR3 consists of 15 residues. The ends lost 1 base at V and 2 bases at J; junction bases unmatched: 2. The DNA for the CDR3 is TGTGCCAGCAGCTTAATGCAGGGGGCCTACAATGAGCAGTTCTTC. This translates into CASSLMQGAYNEQFF.

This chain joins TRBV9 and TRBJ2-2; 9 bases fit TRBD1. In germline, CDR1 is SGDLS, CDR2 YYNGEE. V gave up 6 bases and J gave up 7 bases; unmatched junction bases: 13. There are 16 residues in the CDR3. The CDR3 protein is CASTQSSQGAGGELFF. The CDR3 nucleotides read TGTGCCAGCACCCAAAGTTCACAGGGGGCTGGCGGGGAGCTGTTTTTT.

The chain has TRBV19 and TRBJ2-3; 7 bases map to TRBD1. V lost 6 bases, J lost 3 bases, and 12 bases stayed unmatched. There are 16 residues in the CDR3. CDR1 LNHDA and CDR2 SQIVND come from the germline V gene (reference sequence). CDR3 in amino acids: CASSQLAGGRTDTQYF. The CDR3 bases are TGTGCCAGTAGCCAATTGGCAGGGGGACGGACAGATACGCAGTATTTT.

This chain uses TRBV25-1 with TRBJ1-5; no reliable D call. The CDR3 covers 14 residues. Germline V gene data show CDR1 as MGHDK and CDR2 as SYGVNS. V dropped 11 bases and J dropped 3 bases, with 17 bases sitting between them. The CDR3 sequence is CAASARDFNQPQHF. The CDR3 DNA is TGTGCCGCCTCCGCCCGGGATTTCAATCAGCCCCAGCATTTT.

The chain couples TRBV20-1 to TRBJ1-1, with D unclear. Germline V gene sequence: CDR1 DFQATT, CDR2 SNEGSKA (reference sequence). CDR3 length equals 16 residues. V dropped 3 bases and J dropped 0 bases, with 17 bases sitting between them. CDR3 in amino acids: CSARPRWGVVNTEAFF. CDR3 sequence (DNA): TGCAGTGCTAGGCCCCGATGGGGTGTAGTGAACACTGAAGCTTTCTTT.

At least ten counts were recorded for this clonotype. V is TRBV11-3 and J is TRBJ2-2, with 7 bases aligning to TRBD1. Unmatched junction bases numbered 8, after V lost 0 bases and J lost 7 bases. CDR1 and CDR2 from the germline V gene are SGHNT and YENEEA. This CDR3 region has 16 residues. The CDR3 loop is CASSLEGGAVHGELFF. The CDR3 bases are TGTGCCAGCAGCTTAGAAGGGGGCGCAGTCCACGGGGAGCTGTTTTTT.

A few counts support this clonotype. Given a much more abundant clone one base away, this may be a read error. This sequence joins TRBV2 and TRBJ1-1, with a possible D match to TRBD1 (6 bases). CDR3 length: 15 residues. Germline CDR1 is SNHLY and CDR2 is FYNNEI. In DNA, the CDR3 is TGTGCCAGCAGGGAAGCGAACGACAGGAGCACTGAAGCTTTCTTT. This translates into CASREANDRSTEAFF. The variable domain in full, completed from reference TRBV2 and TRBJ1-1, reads EPEVTQTPSHQVTQMGQEVILRCVPISNHLYFYWYRQILGQKVEFLVSFYNNEISEKSEIFDDQFSVERPDGSNFTLKIRSTKLEDSAMYFCASREANDRSTEAFFGQGTRLTVV.

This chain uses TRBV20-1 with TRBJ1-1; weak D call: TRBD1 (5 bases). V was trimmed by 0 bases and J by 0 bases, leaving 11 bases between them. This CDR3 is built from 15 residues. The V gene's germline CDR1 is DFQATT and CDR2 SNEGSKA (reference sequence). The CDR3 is CSAREGVWVNTEAFF. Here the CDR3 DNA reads TGCAGTGCTAGAGAAGGGGTTTGGGTGAACACTGAAGCTTTCTTT.

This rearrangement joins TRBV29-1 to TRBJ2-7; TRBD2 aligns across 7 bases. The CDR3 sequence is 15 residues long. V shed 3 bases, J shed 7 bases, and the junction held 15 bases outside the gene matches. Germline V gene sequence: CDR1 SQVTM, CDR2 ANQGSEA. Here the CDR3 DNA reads TGCAGCGTTGAGGATGTCAGCTCACCCGGGGGGGAGCAGTACTTC. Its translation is CSVEDVSSPGGEQYF.

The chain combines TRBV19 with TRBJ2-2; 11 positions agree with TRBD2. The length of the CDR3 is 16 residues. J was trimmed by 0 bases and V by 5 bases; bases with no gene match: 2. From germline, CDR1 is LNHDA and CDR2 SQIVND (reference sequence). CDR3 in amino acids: CASSSSGRTNTGELFF. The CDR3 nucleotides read TGTGCCAGTAGTTCTAGCGGGAGGACGAACACCGGGGAGCTGTTTTTT.

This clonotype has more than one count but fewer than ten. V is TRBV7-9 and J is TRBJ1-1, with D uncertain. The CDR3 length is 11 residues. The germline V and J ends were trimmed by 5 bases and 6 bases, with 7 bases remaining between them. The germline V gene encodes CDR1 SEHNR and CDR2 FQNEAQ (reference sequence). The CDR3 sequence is CASSKAPEAFF. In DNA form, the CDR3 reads TGTGCCAGCAGCAAGGCCCCTGAAGCTTTCTTT.

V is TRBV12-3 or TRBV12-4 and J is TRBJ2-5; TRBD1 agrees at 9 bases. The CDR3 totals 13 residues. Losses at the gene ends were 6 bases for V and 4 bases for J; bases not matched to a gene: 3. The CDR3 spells CASREGQGETQYF. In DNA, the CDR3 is TGTGCCAGCAGGGAGGGACAGGGAGAGACCCAGTACTTC.

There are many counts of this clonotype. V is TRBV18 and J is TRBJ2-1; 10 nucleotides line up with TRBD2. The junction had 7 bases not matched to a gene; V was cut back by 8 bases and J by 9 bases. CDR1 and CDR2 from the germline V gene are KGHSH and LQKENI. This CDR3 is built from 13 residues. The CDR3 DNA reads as TGTGCCAGCCACCTTAGCGGGGGGCGTGAGCAGTTCTTC. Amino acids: CASHLSGGREQFF.

CDR3 DNA: TGTGCCACCAGCAGAGATGGCGGGAGTGGTGGCTACACCTTC. Its protein product is CATSRDGGSGGYTF. This chain joins TRBV15 and TRBJ1-2; no clear D. The V gene's germline CDR1 is LNHNV and CDR2 YYDKDF (reference sequence). V shed 0 bases and J shed 7 bases, with 12 bases lying between them. The CDR3 spans 14 residues.

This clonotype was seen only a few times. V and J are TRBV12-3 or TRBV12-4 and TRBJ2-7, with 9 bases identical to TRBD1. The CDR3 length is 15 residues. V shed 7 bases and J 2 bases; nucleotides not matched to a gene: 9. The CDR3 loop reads CASKPGQGGPYEQYF. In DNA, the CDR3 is TGTGCCAGCAAACCGGGACAGGGAGGACCCTACGAGCAGTACTTC.

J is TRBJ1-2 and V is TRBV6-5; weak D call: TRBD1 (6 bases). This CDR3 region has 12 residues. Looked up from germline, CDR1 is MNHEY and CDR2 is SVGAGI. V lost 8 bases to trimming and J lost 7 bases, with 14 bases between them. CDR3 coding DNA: TGTGCCAGCGGGAGGGGGTCCCTTGGCTACACCTTC. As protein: CASGRGSLGYTF.

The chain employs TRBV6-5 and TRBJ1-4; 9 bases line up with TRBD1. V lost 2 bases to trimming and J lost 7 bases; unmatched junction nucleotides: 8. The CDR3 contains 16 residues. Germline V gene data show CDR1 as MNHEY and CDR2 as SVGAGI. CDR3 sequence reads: CASSYPGQGGPEKLFF. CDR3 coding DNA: TGTGCCAGCAGTTACCCGGGACAGGGAGGACCTGAAAAACTGTTTTTT.

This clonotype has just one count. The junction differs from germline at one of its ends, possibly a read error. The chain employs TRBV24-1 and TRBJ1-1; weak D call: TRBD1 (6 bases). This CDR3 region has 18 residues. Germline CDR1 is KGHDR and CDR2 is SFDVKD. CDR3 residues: CATSGLYAAGAINTEDFF. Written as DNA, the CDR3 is TGTGCCACCAGTGGGCTATATGCGGCAGGGGCGATCAACACTGAAGATTTCTTT.

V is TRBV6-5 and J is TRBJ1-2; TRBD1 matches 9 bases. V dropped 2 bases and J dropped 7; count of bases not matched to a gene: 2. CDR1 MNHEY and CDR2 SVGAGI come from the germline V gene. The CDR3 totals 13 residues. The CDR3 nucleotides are TGTGCCAGCAGTTACCCGGGACAGGGTGGCTACACCTTC. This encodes CASSYPGQGGYTF.

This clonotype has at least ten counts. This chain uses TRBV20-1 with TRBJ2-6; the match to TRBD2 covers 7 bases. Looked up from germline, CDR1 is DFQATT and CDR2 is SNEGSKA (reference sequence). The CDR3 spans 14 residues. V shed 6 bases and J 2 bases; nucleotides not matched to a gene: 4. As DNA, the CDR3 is TGCAGTGCGCCGCGGGGGACTGGGGCCAACGTCCTGACTTTC. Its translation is CSAPRGTGANVLTF.

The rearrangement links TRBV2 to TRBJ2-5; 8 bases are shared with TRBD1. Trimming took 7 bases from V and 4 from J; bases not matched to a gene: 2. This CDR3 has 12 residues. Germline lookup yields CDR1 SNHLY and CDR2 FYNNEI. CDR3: CASTTGAETQYF. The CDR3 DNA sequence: TGTGCCAGCACGACAGGGGCAGAGACCCAGTACTTC.

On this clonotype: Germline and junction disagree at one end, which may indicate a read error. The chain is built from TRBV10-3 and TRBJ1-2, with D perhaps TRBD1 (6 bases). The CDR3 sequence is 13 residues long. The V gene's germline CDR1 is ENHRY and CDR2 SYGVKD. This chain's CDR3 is CASSDGGGYGYTF. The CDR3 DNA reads TGTGCCAGCAGTGATGGGGGCGGCTATGGCTACACCTTC.

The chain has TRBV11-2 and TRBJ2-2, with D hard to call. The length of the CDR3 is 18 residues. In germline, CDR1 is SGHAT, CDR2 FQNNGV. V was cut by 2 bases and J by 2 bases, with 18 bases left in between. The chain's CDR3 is CASSLNLGIPLNTGELFF. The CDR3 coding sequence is TGTGCCAGCAGCTTAAACCTGGGAATCCCCCTCAACACCGGGGAGCTGTTTTTT.

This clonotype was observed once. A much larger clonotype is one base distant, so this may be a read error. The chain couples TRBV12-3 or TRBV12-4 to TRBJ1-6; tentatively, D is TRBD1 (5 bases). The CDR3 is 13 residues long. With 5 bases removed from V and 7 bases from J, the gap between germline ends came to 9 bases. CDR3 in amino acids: CASSGHGNSPLHF. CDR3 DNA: TGTGCCAGCAGTGGACATGGGAATTCACCCCTCCACTTT.